This T cell receptor (beta chain) was identified during a study of cytomegalovirus exposure and HLA in healthy donors (dated by TCRdb to 2015 to 2018). In the study overall: An earlier analysis of roughly 500 of the donors reported approximately 290 Gb of sequence data and roughly 100 million unique TCR beta sequences from 150 million to 200 million T cells. Roughly 300 gigabases of sequencing data and 70 million to 100 million unique TCR sequences made up an early release that covered several hundred HLA-typed donors. Of the roughly 400 genotyped donors, around 81% fell in the genetic ancestry cluster associated with self-reported Caucasian donors. The aim of the study was to test whether cataloging public T cell receptors could identify signatures of past pathogen exposure. The T cell repertoires of 550 to 850 subjects were profiled by immunosequencing and related to cytomegalovirus serostatus. In addition to the first cohort of 666 subjects, a separate validation cohort of 130 or so different subjects was used. The study combined high-throughput TCR immunosequencing, statistical association of individual TCRs with disease status, and machine learning to predict cytomegalovirus infection status. In a later analysis, previously published TCR beta repertoires from 500 to 750 donors were re-analyzed and high-resolution HLA genotyping was added so that TCR occurrence patterns could be studied. The later analysis used no new phenotypic data to find candidate immune exposures, relying instead on TCR beta sequences and their occurrence across donors. In an earlier analysis of a few hundred of the donors, high-throughput TCR beta sequencing was used to judge whether each TCR beta V gene segment behaved as functional or pseudogenic. Donor age, sex, ethnicity and CMV serostatus were collected together with the repertoire data. A later genetic analysis used genome-wide SNP genotypes for about 65% of the roughly 670 donors, treating that subset as a discovery cohort. Every repertoire in the discovery cohort had been generated on one and the same sequencing platform. Both class I and class II loci were covered by HLA typing, at four-digit resolution. Typing coverage varied by locus: roughly 620-640 donors for A, B, C, DRB1 and DQB1; more than 500 for DQA1; some 610 for DPA1; approximately 470 for DPB1. Five DR-DQ haplotypes were handled as single units for association and clustering because linkage in the cohort was strong. Among roughly 400 genotyped donors of the cohort, an average of approximately 230,000 unique TCR beta nucleotide sequences were sequenced per donor, roughly 20% of them non-productive.

The paper as a whole reports these results and caveats: A later analysis found that most CMV-associated TCR beta chains appeared HLA-restricted, with HLA associations seemingly driven largely by CMV exposure. Immune exposure information for the cohort was limited to CMV serostatus. It was suggested by the authors that the approach could potentially be generalized to other disease states and immunological phenotypes. In a later analysis, HLA-associated TCR beta chains showed more clonal expansion and lower generation probabilities than non-associated chains that were equally common. The 87-base-pair reads could not distinguish some IMGT-functional V segments, including TRBV6-2 and TRBV6-3, so those segments were excluded. A cluster of highly shared sequence variants was judged likely to be a technical artifact of the sequencing pipeline. A later analysis associated about 18,000 TCR beta sequences with specific HLA alleles at a false discovery rate of 0.05. Presence/absence analyses assumed roughly uniform sequencing depth across donors, an assumption that may not hold. Several of the top co-occurrence clusters appeared to be linked to parvovirus B19, influenza, CMV and Epstein-Barr virus, according to a later analysis. Correlated functional status among segregating V segments might be attributable to linkage disequilibrium, but an unknown experimental factor could not be ruled out. According to a later genetic analysis, donors in an Asian-associated ancestry cluster had fewer N-insertions in productive TCRs than the roughly 660-donor mean. In an earlier analysis of approximately 590 of the donors, most TCR beta V segments appeared in productive rearrangements about 90% or about 30% of the time, broadly matching IMGT annotations. A further reported finding was that TCR beta sequences accurately predicted the HLA-A and HLA-B alleles for most subjects in the first cohort. In vitro tests confirmed that a few of the cytomegalovirus-associated TCR beta chains recognize cytomegalovirus antigens. Because counts were too low, about 18 rarely observed V segments, including chromosome 9 orphons, were excluded from the earlier analysis of fewer than 650 of the donors. A later analysis found that TCR association rates varied across HLA loci, with DRB1 alleles showing the most associated TCRs and HLA-C alleles the fewest. Across donors, most TCR sequences were observed very rarely, whereas some public TCRs were present in many individuals. Only TCR beta chains were sequenced in this cohort, and the absence of alpha or paired-chain data limited detectable features. Cytomegalovirus status was reported to be diagnosed by the classifier with high specificity and sensitivity in both the original and validation cohorts. A later genetic analysis associated a missense DCLRE1C variant with V-gene and J-gene trimming of TCR beta chains, and an independent cohort replicated the association. The study listed 150 to 200 TCR beta chains as associated with cytomegalovirus. Assigning TCR associations to individual alleles was difficult when HLA alleles, especially DR and DQ, strongly co-occurred. HLA typing was unavailable for some donors at each locus, so association tests used only the typed subset.

The cohort was made up of around 720 healthy bone marrow donors. At the time of sampling, all cohort members were nominally healthy, though unrecorded immune exposures were likely present. The donor was CMV seronegative and was included in the group of 352 seronegative cohort members. A peripheral blood sample was provided by each donor, and peripheral blood mononuclear cells were used for TCR beta sequencing. The Qiagen DNeasy Blood Extraction Kit was used to extract genomic DNA from the blood cell samples. The germline V gene encodes CDR1 MNHNY and CDR2 SVGAGI (reference sequence). CDR3 length: 14 amino acids, cysteine to phenylalanine. CDR3 DNA only is kept here, 42 bases in frame from base 1. V is shortened by 6 bases, J by 4 bases, and the region joining them spans 15 bases. A note on this clone: This receptor's antigen is unknown.

Library construction relied on the immunoSEQ multiplex PCR assay. For the multiplex PCR, a mixture combining 60 forward primers for TCR Vbeta segments and 13 reverse primers for TCR Jbeta segments was used. The CDR3 region of rearranged TCR beta genes was amplified from genomic DNA with a multiplex PCR assay. The amplified TCR beta libraries were sequenced on the Illumina HiSeq System as 87-base-pair reads. Under the source paper's analysis protocol: A later analysis tallied roughly 80 million unique TCR beta chains across the 666 repertoires, and about 10 million of those chains were shared by two or more donors. A nearest-neighbor algorithm error-corrected the raw reads and collapsed the reads into unique sequences, merging closely related sequences to remove PCR and sequencing errors. V, D and J gene segments were assigned by aligning CDR3 sequences to IMGT reference sequences. For a sequence to be retained, at least a six-nucleotide match to both a V gene segment and a J gene segment was required. Rearrangements were classified as productive when the CDR3 lacked stop codons and remained in frame with V and J, and all other rearrangements were classified as non-productive. CDR3 was defined according to IMGT convention as the region running from the second conserved V-encoded cysteine to the conserved J-encoded phenylalanine. Sequences without an unambiguous match to a single V gene segment were excluded from the earlier analysis of about 630 of the donors. In an earlier analysis of a few hundred of the donors, V segments were called functional above 56.7% productive rearrangements and were called segregating when the between-donor standard deviation exceeded 5%. A statistical classification framework was built for diagnosing cytomegalovirus status from the catalog of TCR beta chain sequences. V and J gene assignment, in a later analysis, came from comparing TCR nucleotide sequences with IMGT/GENE-DB human TR gene sequences. In a later analysis, CDR3 sequences and most-parsimonious VDJ recombination scenarios were assigned using the TCRdist pipeline. In a later analysis, each TCR beta chain was defined by its CDR3 amino acid sequence together with its V-gene family, and reads without a unique V-gene family were excluded. As a way to deal with suspected cross-contamination and a sequencing artifact, a later analysis dropped hundreds of nucleotide sequences that were highly shared and had low generation probability. In a later analysis, a clonal expansion index was calculated for each public chain from normalized within-repertoire ranks of inferred template counts. In a later analysis, generation probabilities were computed using a VDJ recombination model fitted to out-of-frame rearrangements, and the results were checked against IGoR. In a later analysis, TCR-TCR, TCR-HLA and TCR-CMV co-occurrence was scored with hypergeometric tests, and a repertoire-size bias correction was applied to TCR pairs. In a later analysis, false discovery rates were estimated by permuting HLA or CMV assignments 20 times. In a later analysis, co-occurring TCRs were grouped using DBSCAN, and TCRdist sequence similarity was added for clustering within HLA-allele-positive subsets. Repertoires with fewer than 30,000 or more than 120,000 public chains, plus five repertoires with anomalous nucleotide sharing, were excluded from co-occurrence clustering. The table was pulled from immuneACCESS by TCRdb, which kept in-frame rearrangements only. Such tables lose some clones; where checked, under half of the loss comes from unresolved V genes, and the rest has no known cause. V and J calls and clone size are given by that table; D and trimming were obtained from the DNA. The sample table includes about 84,000 clones. The ten most abundant clones make up 0.58% of the sample.

The sample consisted of PBMCs. Recombination joined TRBV6-6 with TRBJ1-1, and the D gene may be TRBD1, 5 bases matching. This receptor was identified in a man between 45 and 60 years old in good health and CMV-seronegative. The DNA sequence follows: TGTGCCAGCAGGCTAGACGGGGGTACCACTGAAGCTTTCTTT. It codes for CASRLDGGTTEAFF.